The subject of this entry is one T cell receptor (beta chain). Germline V gene lookup returns CDR1 LGHDT and CDR2 YNNKEL (reference sequence). V gave up 2 bases and J gave up 7 bases; unmatched junction bases: 6. The CDR3 has 14 amino acids. The sample comes from a study of blood T cell repertoires in COVID-19. Overall study: From T cells, B-cell-depleted T cells, or PBMCs came the material, which was cDNA or gDNA.

Generated by immunoSEQ multiplex PCR, the TCRdb table keeps only in-frame clones and is missing some. The sample includes approximately 170,000 clones, around 86% of them seen just once. What was sequenced was peripheral blood. The receptor's source is a man between 65 and 85 years old who had recovered from COVID-19. J is TRBJ2-7 and V is TRBV3-1 (or the pseudogene TRBV3-2), with TRBD1 matching 9 bases. The CDR3 is CASSQLGQGYEQYF. DNA for the CDR3: TGTGCCAGCAGCCAACTGGGACAGGGTTATGAGCAGTACTTC.